The next 15 T cell receptor beta chains were all read from a single sample in a study of low-dose radiotherapy and immunotherapy resistance in tumors. First-strand cDNA used TRAV- and TRBV-specific primers, covering alpha and beta chains. TCR amplification involved about 18 PCR cycles with a constant-region primer and V-primer adapter. TCRdb reprocessed the reads with MiXCR, giving one entry per CDR3 protein. The table includes around 80,000 distinct CDR3 sequences, 15% to 20% detected once. The time point is: before trial treatment. Sequences were derived from PBMCs, sampled before treatment. Receptors originate from a male donor with prostate cancer.

This clonotype was observed at least ten times. The chain employs TRBV9 and TRBJ2-7; possible D gene TRBD1, 6 bases. Germline CDR1 is SGDLS and CDR2 is YYNGEE. Trimming took 1 base from V and 4 from J, leaving 15 bases between them. The CDR3 is made up of 15 amino acids. The CDR3, as DNA: TGTGCCAGCAGCGTACTTCCGGACAGCAATTACGAGCAGTACTTC. Translation: CASSVLPDSNYEQYF.

The table lists this clonotype with many counts. The V call is TRBV9, the J call TRBJ2-1; D may be TRBD2 (5 bases). Germline CDR1 SGDLS, CDR2 YYNGEE. The CDR3 spans 18 residues. The V end lost 4 bases, the J end lost 5 bases, and 25 bases lay between the germline ends. In nucleotides, the CDR3 is TGTGCCAGCAGCCCATCCCGGGTTACGGGAACGTCCGACAATGAGCAGTTCTTC. Its protein product is CASSPSRVTGTSDNEQFF. Together with reference TRBV9 and TRBJ2-1, the CDR3 gives the full variable domain: DSGVTQTPKHLITATGQRVTLRCSPRSGDLSVYWYQQSLDQGLQFLIQYYNGEERAKGNILERFSAQQFPDLHSELNLSSLELGDSALYFCASSPSRVTGTSDNEQFFGPGTRLTVL.

This clonotype was observed at least ten times. The J gene is TRBJ1-2, the V gene TRBV19; 8 bases are a match to TRBD1. Germline trimming cut 7 bases from V and 1 base from J; bases unmatched to any gene: 8. The CDR3 covers 15 residues. Germline CDR1 LNHDA, CDR2 SQIVND (reference sequence). In nucleotides, the CDR3 is TGTGCCAGTATCCGGACAGGGATATTTAACTATGGCTACACCTTC. Protein sequence: CASIRTGIFNYGYTF. Drawing the rest from reference TRBV19 and TRBJ1-2, the complete variable domain is DGGITQSPKYLFRKEGQNVTLSCEQNLNHDAMYWYRQDPGQGLRLIYYSQIVNDFQKGDIAEGYSVSREKKESFPLTVTSAQKNPTAFYLCASIRTGIFNYGYTFGSGTRLTVV.

This clonotype was seen many times. The rearrangement uses TRBV5-3 and TRBJ1-1; D perhaps matches TRBD1 (5 bases). TRBV5-3 is an ORF; its function is uncertain. This CDR3 region has 13 residues. V lost 8 bases to trimming and J lost 6 bases, with 17 bases between them. Written as DNA, the CDR3 is TGTGCCAGCAGTAGACAGATGGGGCCTGAAGCTTTCTTT. This codes for CASSRQMGPEAFF.

This clonotype was found many times. The V call is TRBV11-1, the J call TRBJ2-6, with D possibly TRBD1 on 5 matching bases. From germline, CDR1 is SGHAT and CDR2 FQDESV (reference sequence). CDR3 length: 16 amino acids. Trimming took 2 bases from V and 3 from J, leaving 11 bases between them. The CDR3 region has the DNA TGTGCCAGCAGCTTACCAGGGTTGGTTGGGGCCAACGTCCTGACTTTC. Its translation is CASSLPGLVGANVLTF. The complete variable domain, with remaining parts taken from reference TRBV11-1 and TRBJ2-6, reads EAEVAQSPRYKITEKSQAVAFWCDPISGHATLYWYRQILGQGPELLVQFQDESVVDDSQLPKDRFSAERLKGVDSTLKIQPAELGDSAMYLCASSLPGLVGANVLTFGAGSRLTVL.

This clonotype was counted many times. The chain links TRBV2 to TRBJ1-3, with TRBD1 matching 7 bases. With V trimmed by 8 bases and J by 1 base, 2 bases remained unmatched. The CDR3 extends over 13 amino acids. Germline CDR1 SNHLY, CDR2 FYNNEI. CDR3 residues: CASGTESGNTIYF. CDR3 in DNA: TGTGCCAGCGGGACAGAATCTGGAAACACCATATATTTT.

The V gene is TRBV5-4, the J gene TRBJ2-5; perhaps TRBD2 as D (5 bases). V gave up 1 base and J gave up 5 bases, with 15 bases separating them. This CDR3 region has 15 residues. The germline gives CDR1 SGHNT, CDR2 YYREEE (reference sequence). The CDR3 DNA reads TGTGCCAGCAGCTTGTCCAGGAGGCAGGAGGAGACCCAGTACTTC. Translation: CASSLSRRQEETQYF.

Many counts were recorded for this clonotype. The genes are TRBV5-1 and TRBJ2-3; TRBD1 matches 8 bases. Germline loops: CDR1 SGHRS, CDR2 YFSETQ. V gave up 3 bases and J gave up 2 bases; unmatched junction bases: 5. The CDR3 is 15 amino acids. The DNA for the CDR3 is TGCGCCAGCAGCTACTGGGACAGGACCACAGATACGCAGTATTTT. It yields the protein CASSYWDRTTDTQYF.

This clonotype occurred many times. The chain combines TRBV7-9 with TRBJ2-5, with D unclear. This CDR3 comprises 13 residues. Germline assignment: CDR1 SEHNR and CDR2 FQNEAQ (reference sequence). Trimming removed 1 base from V and 5 bases from J, with 8 bases in between. CDR3 nucleotide sequence: TGTGCCAGCAGCTTAGGGCTCGGGGAGACCCAGTACTTC. Protein sequence: CASSLGLGETQYF. The whole variable domain, filled in from reference TRBV7-9 and TRBJ2-5, reads DTGVSQNPRHKITKRGQNVTFRCDPISEHNRLYWYRQTLGQGPEFLTYFQNEAQLEKSRLLSDRFSAERPKGSFSTLEIQRTEQGDSAMYLCASSLGLGETQYFGPGTRLLVL.

In its sample, this clonotype was seen many times. The CDR3 sequence: CASSRGVNTEAFF. In DNA form, the CDR3 reads TGTGCCAGCAGCCGAGGGGTGAACACTGAAGCTTTCTTT. The V and J genes are TRBV6-4 and TRBJ1-1; possible D gene TRBD1, 5 bases. The ends were cut back, 6 bases at V and 0 bases at J, with 8 bases in the middle. CDR3 size: 13 residues. Germline V gives CDR1 MRHNA, CDR2 SNTAGT.

This clonotype was seen a handful of times. The chain combines TRBV5-1 with TRBJ1-2; a possible D gene is TRBD1 (5 bases). The ends were cut back, 0 bases at V and 4 bases at J, with 13 bases in the middle. Germline V gene lookup returns CDR1 SGHRS and CDR2 YFSETQ. CDR3 length: 15 amino acids. The CDR3 is CASSLDGTAPYGYTF. Written as DNA, the CDR3 is TGCGCCAGCAGCTTGGACGGGACGGCCCCCTATGGCTACACCTTC.

The genes are TRBV6-1 and TRBJ2-5; no clear D. Trimming removed 3 bases from V and 1 base from J, with 9 bases in between. The CDR3 length is 14 residues. In germline, CDR1 is MNHNS, CDR2 SASEGT. The CDR3 region has the DNA TGTGCCAGCAGTGAGCCAGGTCTCCAAGAGACCCAGTACTTC. Translated, it gives CASSEPGLQETQYF.

Many counts were recorded for this clonotype. V usage is TRBV5-1 and J usage is TRBJ2-7; 11 nucleotides line up with TRBD1. Germline CDR1 and CDR2: SGHRS and YFSETQ. This CDR3 region has 15 residues. Trimming cost V 3 bases and J 6 bases; bases outside gene matches: 8. The CDR3 DNA reads as TGCGCCAGCAGCTCCGGGGGACAGGGGGGACGCGAGCAGTACTTC. Translating gives CASSSGGQGGREQYF.

This clonotype was detected many times. The chain uses TRBV28 and TRBJ1-3; possible D gene TRBD1, 5 bases. V was cut by 2 bases and J by 0 bases, with 17 bases left in between. The germline V gene has CDR1 MDHEN and CDR2 SYDVKM. The CDR3 loop spans 18 amino acids. The CDR3 DNA sequence: TGTGCCAGCAGTTTACCCCTCGGGACTCAGAGCTCTGGAAACACCATATATTTT. Protein sequence: CASSLPLGTQSSGNTIYF.

The table lists this clonotype with many counts. J is TRBJ2-3 and V is TRBV19; 8 bases are a match to TRBD1. J lost 0 bases, V lost 7 bases, and 12 bases had no gene match. Germline assignment: CDR1 LNHDA and CDR2 SQIVND (reference sequence). This CDR3 has 17 residues. DNA of the CDR3: TGTGCCAGTAAGGACAGGGCGGCGAAGATAAGCACAGATACGCAGTATTTT. It yields the protein CASKDRAAKISTDTQYF.